The source of this T cell receptor (beta chain) is a study of T-cell reconstitution after alpha-beta-depleted transplantation in children (dated by TCRdb to 2016 to 2017). About the study as a whole: T-cell immune reconstitution after TCRalphabeta/CD19-depleted allogeneic hematopoietic cell transplantation in children was quantitatively tracked in the study by means of TCR repertoire profiling.

Beyond this particular receptor, the publication reports: In some patients, the high TCRbeta diversity seen at day 60 was put down to recipient T cells and intrathymic progenitors that had survived conditioning. Apparently early alphabetaT-cell count recovery about two months after transplant reportedly relied on only several hundred rapidly expanded clones derived from non-depleted graft cells. The frequencies of hyperexpanded clones fell over the following months, and after one year, T-cell counts and TCRbeta diversity were mostly attributed to newly produced T cells.

Read against the paper, the sample's treatment or condition label means: allogeneic hematopoietic cell transplantation with graft depleted of TCRalphabeta T cells and CD19 B cells. TCRalphabeta/CD19-depleted allogeneic hematopoietic cell grafts were given to the transplant recipients, all of whom were children. Libraries were prepared through PCR. Instrument used: Illumina HiSeq 2500. To normalize quantification of the TCRbeta repertoire, the TCR libraries were built with molecular barcoding that relied on unique molecular identifiers. Using fastp trimming at Q25 and MiXCR clonotype assembly, TCRdb reanalyzed the public sequencing data and kept in-frame beta chains. Each CDR3 protein gets just one entry, which takes the most common genes and DNA from the rows behind it. Within this sample are some 310,000 distinct CDR3 sequences, with around 25% of them counted one time only. The top ten constitute 11% of the sample.

As regards this clonotype: What antigen it recognizes has not been identified. Per-base quality was not reported, and no clone a single base away is much larger than it.

The CDR3 goes from the cysteine to the phenylalanine over 15 residues. Just CDR3 DNA is preserved here, 45 bases in frame from base 1. V lost 0 bases and J lost 5 bases, and the count of bases not matched to a germline gene is 7. Taken from the germline V gene, the CDR1 and CDR2 loops are MNHEY and SVGAGI. The material was PBMCs, mostly from graft donor cells, obtained 180 days after TCRalphabeta/CD19-depleted stem cell transplant. The V and J segments used are TRBV6-5 and TRBJ2-7, and 7 junctional nucleotides match TRBD2. The source of this sequence is a male patient younger than 18 who had a stem cell transplant for acute lymphoblastic leukemia, so the T cells may come from the graft donor. The sequence in DNA is TGTGCCAGCAGTTACTCTCCGGGAGGAGGGGACGAGCAGTACTTC. Translated, it gives CASSYSPGGGDEQYF.